This TCR beta chain was documented in a study of OX40 agonist ivuxolimab in advanced cancers. Only in-frame clones appear in the TCRdb table, and some are missing; sequencing was by immunoSEQ multiplex PCR. The table shows approximately 94,000 clones, with more than 85% occurring only once. The CDR3 is 12 residues long. CDR1 is SGHRS, CDR2 YFSETQ, per germline. Peripheral blood came from all dose cohorts at three timepoints. This rearrangement joins TRBV5-1 to TRBJ2-5; D is unresolved. The assigned J gene may be wrong: the sequence end matches TRBJ2-7 better. The origin of this receptor is an adult with an advanced solid tumor such as melanoma, head and neck, liver or kidney cancer. The sequences come from CD4+ or CD8+ T cells sorted from blood, collected in a trial of the OX40 agonist ivuxolimab. The CDR3 here is CASSHNLGEQYF. The CDR3 DNA reads as TGCGCCAGCAGCCATAATCTCGGCGAGCAGTACTTC.